The rows below give T cell receptor beta chains drawn from one sample of a study of long-term antiretroviral therapy in people with HIV. Profiling relied on immunoSEQ multiplex PCR, and the TCRdb table lists in-frame clones only, not all of them. The sample includes more than 20,000 clones, approximately 84% seen only once; the top ten take almost 7.5%. The material was unsorted PBMCs, obtained 1.8 years before starting antiretroviral therapy. These receptor sequences come from a woman in her thirties with HIV. CDR3s include the opening cysteine and the closing phenylalanine or tryptophan. A D gene is named only where the DNA matches it firmly. The listing skips clone size in some rows; elsewhere it reads once, few, many or a size class.

V,size,J,length,D,DNA,CDR3
TRBV5-1,NA,TRBJ1-3,15,NA,TGCGCCAGCAGCTTGGAGGGGACCTCTGGAAACACCATATATTTT,CASSLEGTSGNTIYF
TRBV5-1,NA,TRBJ2-3,13,NA,TGCGCCAGCAGCCCCCTGGGTGTAGATACGCAGTATTTT,CASSPLGVDTQYF
TRBV4-1,NA,TRBJ2-5,15,NA,TGCGCCAGCAGCCAAGAATTTCCAGTACAAGAGACCCAGTACTTC,CASSQEFPVQETQYF
TRBV15,NA,TRBJ1-6,14,NA,TGTGCCACCAGCAGAGATCAGGTGTCGGGTCCCCTCCACTTT,CATSRDQVSGPLHF
TRBV18,NA,TRBJ2-1,18,TRBD1,TGTGCCAGCTCACGTTACACCTTTGGGACAGGTTCCTACAATGAGCAGTTCTTC,CASSRYTFGTGSYNEQFF
TRBV7-3,NA,TRBJ2-1,16,TRBD2,TGTGCCAGCAGCAAGGGAAGCGGGGGCTCCTACAATGAGCAGTTCTTC,CASSKGSGGSYNEQFF
TRBV29-1,NA,TRBJ1-1,12,TRBD1,TGCAGCGTTCCGGGACAGGTAAAAGAAGCTTTCTTT,CSVPGQVKEAFF
TRBV9,NA,TRBJ1-5,14,TRBD1,TGTGCCAGCAGCGCAGGACAGGGGGGAGGGACCCAGCATTTT,CASSAGQGGGTQHF
TRBV7-2,NA,TRBJ1-2,15,NA,TGTGCCAGCAGCCCCCGACTGGGGAACAACTATGGCTACACCTTC,CASSPRLGNNYGYTF
TRBV5-1,NA,TRBJ2-2,15,TRBD1,TGCGCCAGCAGCACAGGGGACCCGAACACCGGGGAGCTGTTTTTT,CASSTGDPNTGELFF
TRBV9,once,TRBJ2-1,14,TRBD2,TGTGCCAGCAGCATTAGCGGGGGAGTTAATGAGCAGTTCTTC,CASSISGGVNEQFF
TRBV6-6,few,TRBJ1-1,14,NA,TGTGCCAGCAGCCGAAGCGGAGTGAACACTGAAGCTTTCTTT,CASSRSGVNTEAFF
TRBV5-6,NA,TRBJ2-5,13,TRBD1,TGTGCCAGCAGCCAGAACAGGGGAGAGACCCAGTACTTC,CASSQNRGETQYF
TRBV18,NA,TRBJ1-1,13,NA,TGTGCCAGCTCACCGAGGGAAAACACTGAAGCTTTCTTT,CASSPRENTEAFF
TRBV15,NA,TRBJ2-1,13,NA,TGTGCCACCAGCAGACTGATAGGCAATGAGCAGTTCTTC,CATSRLIGNEQFF
TRBV9,NA,TRBJ1-6,13,NA,TGTGCCAGCAGCCTGCTGGGGGATTCACCCCTCCACTTT,CASSLLGDSPLHF
TRBV5-1,NA,TRBJ2-3,16,NA,TGCGCCAGCAGCTTGTCGGGTGGTCAGGTTCCAGATACGCAGTATTTT,CASSLSGGQVPDTQYF
TRBV11-2,NA,TRBJ1-2,13,NA,TGTGCCAGCAGCTTAGGGCCGACTGCTGGCTACACCTTC,CASSLGPTAGYTF